This T cell receptor (beta chain) was sequenced in a study of CD8 T cells in Susac syndrome. An input of 0.5 to 1 ug of RNA was subjected to reverse transcription using random hexamers. TCRdb processed the immunoSEQ multiplex PCR reads anew with MiXCR; each CDR3 protein has one entry. The sample gives nearly 70,000 distinct CDR3 sequences, roughly 94% of which show up once; 0.2% to 0.25% is in the top ten. CD8+ and CD4+ T cells were negatively isolated; TEMRA cells were FACS-enriched. With 5 bases removed from V and 5 bases from J, the gap between germline ends came to 12 bases. Per the germline V gene, CDR1 is MDHEN and CDR2 is SYDVKM. The CDR3 has 13 residues.

The sequence was collected from a human donor in good health. The genes are TRBV28 and TRBJ2-5; TRBD2 is a possible D gene (6 bases). The sequencing input was CD8+ T cells from PBMCs. The CDR3 protein is CASSLRGMETQYF. The CDR3 DNA reads as TGTGCCAGCAGTCTACGGGGGATGGAGACCCAGTACTTC.